The 10 T cell receptor beta chains reported below all come from one sample, sequenced in a study of blood T cell repertoires in COVID-19. Here immunoSEQ multiplex PCR was the method, and the copy in TCRdb shows in-frame clones only, minus some. The table includes hundreds of thousands of clones, 87% detected once. The sequenced sample was PBMCs or T cells enriched from blood (not recorded which). Receptor source: a woman aged 18-30 years who had recovered from COVID-19.

V is TRBV19 and J is TRBJ2-3, with 7 bases lining up with TRBD1. Germline CDR1 and CDR2: LNHDA and SQIVND (reference sequence). V gave up 5 bases and J gave up 6 bases; unmatched junction bases: 5. This CDR3 comprises 13 residues. DNA of the CDR3: TGTGCCAGTAGTTCCGACAGGGCGGATACGCAGTATTTT. As protein: CASSSDRADTQYF. The variable domain in full, completed from reference TRBV19 and TRBJ2-3, reads DGGITQSPKYLFRKEGQNVTLSCEQNLNHDAMYWYRQDPGQGLRLIYYSQIVNDFQKGDIAEGYSVSREKKESFPLTVTSAQKNPTAFYLCASSSDRADTQYFGPGTRLTVL.

CDR3 protein: CASSSYKQGLEETQYF. The CDR3 DNA reads TGCGCCAGCAGCTCGTATAAACAGGGTCTGGAAGAGACCCAGTACTTC. The rearrangement uses TRBV5-1 and TRBJ2-5; D might be TRBD1 (6 bases). This CDR3 has 16 residues. Trimming shortened V by 3 bases and J by 3 bases, and 18 bases separated the two germline ends. Germline CDR1 and CDR2: SGHRS and YFSETQ.

This clone has more than one count but fewer than ten. The genes are TRBV3-1 (or the pseudogene TRBV3-2) and TRBJ1-2; D is undetermined. Trimming took 1 base from V and 1 from J, leaving 13 bases between them. The CDR3 is made up of 16 amino acids. Germline loops: CDR1 LGHDT, CDR2 YNNKEL (reference sequence). CDR3 nucleotide sequence: TGTGCCAGCAGCCAAGGGAGGAACTCTGGTAACTATGGCTACACCTTC. Translating it yields CASSQGRNSGNYGYTF.

This clone occurred a few times. The V gene is TRBV19, the J gene TRBJ2-2; TRBD1 agrees at 8 bases. This CDR3 is 15 amino acids long. Germline trimming cut 5 bases from V and 1 base from J; bases unmatched to any gene: 3. The germline V gene encodes CDR1 LNHDA and CDR2 SQIVND (reference sequence). The CDR3 DNA reads TGTGCCAGTAGTGTGACAGGGGAGAACACCGGGGAGCTGTTTTTT. This encodes CASSVTGENTGELFF.

This sequence joins TRBV29-1 and TRBJ2-1, with 9 bases matching TRBD1. This CDR3 spans 12 amino acids. The V segment lost 7 bases and the J segment 3 bases; nucleotides outside the gene matches: 1. The germline gives CDR1 SQVTM, CDR2 ANQGSEA. The CDR3 sequence: CSGTGDYNEQFF. The CDR3 DNA follows: TGCAGCGGGACAGGGGACTACAATGAGCAGTTCTTC.

This sequence joins TRBV24-1 and TRBJ2-1; tentatively, D is TRBD2 (6 bases). This CDR3 has 15 amino acids. The V gene's germline CDR1 is KGHDR and CDR2 SFDVKD. With 3 bases removed from V and 4 bases from J, the gap between germline ends came to 12 bases. The CDR3 bases are TGTGCCACCAGTGATGCCGGGACTGCTTACAATGAGCAGTTCTTC. Translation gives CATSDAGTAYNEQFF.

This rearrangement joins TRBV2 to TRBJ1-5; 9 positions match TRBD1. CDR3 length: 15 amino acids. V lost 6 bases, J lost 3 bases, and 6 bases stayed unmatched. Germline assignment: CDR1 SNHLY and CDR2 FYNNEI. The CDR3 DNA reads as TGTGCCAGCAGCGACAGGACAGGGGACAATCAGCCCCAGCATTTT. This gives the protein CASSDRTGDNQPQHF. The whole variable domain, remainder taken from reference TRBV2 and TRBJ1-5, is EPEVTQTPSHQVTQMGQEVILRCVPISNHLYFYWYRQILGQKVEFLVSFYNNEISEKSEIFDDQFSVERPDGSNFTLKIRSTKLEDSAMYFCASSDRTGDNQPQHFGDGTRLSIL.

The chain employs TRBV7-3 and TRBJ2-2, with 8 nucleotides matching TRBD1. Unmatched junction bases numbered 3, after V lost 0 bases and J lost 6 bases. The germline V gene has CDR1 SGHTA and CDR2 FQGTGA. CDR3 length: 15 residues. The CDR3 is CASSLTSGGPGELFF. In nucleotides, the CDR3 is TGTGCCAGCAGCTTAACCTCAGGGGGCCCCGGGGAGCTGTTTTTT.

The rearrangement links TRBV28 to TRBJ1-5; D is possibly TRBD1 (6 bases). Germline CDR1 reads MDHEN; CDR2 reads SYDVKM. V was pared by 5 bases and J by 5 bases, with 10 bases between. This CDR3 contains 13 residues. The CDR3 region is CASSRQAYQPQHF. CDR3 sequence (DNA): TGTGCCAGCAGTCGACAGGCTTATCAGCCCCAGCATTTT.

The rearrangement uses TRBV28 and TRBJ2-2; 7 bases fit TRBD1. The CDR3 consists of 14 residues. With 5 bases clipped from V and 4 bases from J, the junction kept 4 bases outside the gene matches. Looked up from germline, CDR1 is MDHEN and CDR2 is SYDVKM. CDR3 DNA sequence: TGTGCCAGCAGTACAGGGGTTGTCACCGGGGAGCTGTTTTTT. Its translation: CASSTGVVTGELFF.